This TCR beta chain was obtained from a study of T cell changes during pregnancy in multiple sclerosis. Trimming removed 6 bases from V and 4 bases from J, with 13 bases in between. Germline V CDR1 and CDR2: ENHRY, SYGVKD. The CDR3 covers 14 residues. Generated by immunoSEQ multiplex PCR, the TCRdb table keeps only in-frame clones and is missing some. The profile shows about 42,000 clones, around 80% of them singletons. The sample here was CD4+ T cells from peripheral blood mononuclear cells, taken before pregnancy. V is TRBV10-3 and J is TRBJ2-1; D might be TRBD2 (6 bases). This TCR derives from a female donor with multiple sclerosis, enrolled in a pregnancy study. The CDR3 coding sequence is TGTGCCATCAGACCGGGACTCGAATACAATGAGCAGTTCTTC. As protein: CAIRPGLEYNEQFF.